Listed below are T cell receptor beta chains from one sample, sequenced in a study of blood T cell repertoires in COVID-19. Profiled with immunoSEQ multiplex PCR; TCRdb holds only in-frame clones, not every one. The sample includes about 98,000 clones, nearly 90% of them seen just once. The sequencing sample was made of peripheral blood. These TCRs come from a man between 65 and 85 years old with acute or convalescent COVID-19. Each CDR3 is given with its conserved first and last residue. A D gene is named only where the DNA matches it firmly. The size of a clone is reported for some rows only, either as once, few or many, or as a class for expanded clones.

j_call | v_call | clone_size | cdr3_length | d_call | cdr3_aa | cdr3_nt
TRBJ1-2 | TRBV19 | once | 17 | NA | CASSPRDTLQGGYGYTF | TGTGCCAGTAGTCCCCGGGACACCCTCCAAGGAGGCTATGGCTACACCTTC
TRBJ1-2 | TRBV28 | NA | 12 | NA | CASSTGNYGYTF | TGTGCCAGCAGTACCGGTAACTATGGCTACACCTTC
TRBJ2-5 | TRBV28 | NA | 15 | TRBD2 | CASSSLLAVQETQYF | TGTGCCAGCAGTTCCCTTCTAGCGGTGCAAGAGACCCAGTACTTC
TRBJ1-3 | TRBV3-1/TRBV3-2 | NA | 15 | NA | CASSQRGMGGNTIYF | TGTGCCAGCAGCCAACGAGGGATGGGCGGAAACACCATATATTTT
TRBJ1-1 | TRBV19 | NA | 14 | TRBD1 | CASTQTGAFTEAFF | TGTGCCAGTACCCAAACAGGGGCCTTCACTGAAGCTTTCTTT
TRBJ1-6 | TRBV9 | NA | 17 | NA | CASSAPRSQGGDSPLHF | TGTGCCAGCAGCGCCCCCAGATCGCAGGGAGGTGATTCACCCCTCCACTTT
TRBJ2-2 | TRBV7-9 | NA | 15 | TRBD1 | CASSPPTGFTGELFF | TGTGCCAGCAGCCCACCGACAGGGTTCACCGGGGAGCTGTTTTTT
TRBJ1-5 | TRBV28 | NA | 14 | NA | CASSQLGVNQPQHF | TGTGCCAGCAGCCAGCTCGGGGTCAATCAGCCCCAGCATTTT
TRBJ1-4 | TRBV28 | once | 13 | NA | CASIGSANEKLFF | TGTGCCAGCATCGGGTCAGCTAATGAAAAACTGTTTTTT
TRBJ1-2 | TRBV5-5 | NA | 14 | TRBD1 | CASSPDRGSYGYTF | TGTGCCAGCAGTCCTGACAGGGGCTCCTATGGCTACACCTTC
TRBJ1-2 | TRBV9 | NA | 16 | NA | CASSDHDRFANYGYTF | TGTGCCAGCAGCGACCACGACAGGTTCGCTAACTATGGCTACACCTTC
TRBJ1-2 | TRBV5-1 | few | 14 | TRBD1 | CASSSSGTDYGYTF | TGCGCCAGCAGCTCCTCCGGGACAGACTATGGCTACACCTTC
TRBJ2-2 | TRBV9 | NA | 12 | NA | CASSQNSGELFF | TGTGCCAGCAGCCAAAATTCCGGGGAGCTGTTTTTT
TRBJ1-1 | TRBV6-5 | NA | 13 | NA | CASNRQVNTEAFF | TGTGCCAGCAATAGACAAGTGAACACTGAAGCTTTCTTT
TRBJ1-5 | TRBV2 | NA | 13 | TRBD1 | CASSEQGEQPQHF | TGTGCCAGCAGCGAACAGGGGGAGCAGCCCCAGCATTTT
TRBJ1-1 | TRBV12-3/TRBV12-4 | few | 12 | NA | CASSLTGGEAFF | TGTGCCAGCAGTTTGACGGGGGGTGAAGCTTTCTTT
TRBJ1-2 | TRBV5-5 | NA | 16 | NA | CASSLSLQITNYGYTF | TGTGCCAGCAGCTTGTCGTTACAGATAACTAACTATGGCTACACCTTC
TRBJ1-2 | TRBV6-1 | NA | 12 | NA | CASSDRVHGYTF | TGTGCCAGCAGTGACAGGGTCCATGGCTACACCTTC
TRBJ1-2 | TRBV10-3 | NA | 16 | TRBD1 | CAISDLRTGEDYGYTF | TGTGCCATCAGTGACCTTCGGACAGGGGAAGACTATGGCTACACCTTC
TRBJ2-7 | TRBV7-2 | NA | 13 | TRBD2 | CASSWTRNSEQYF | TGTGCCAGCAGCTGGACTAGAAACTCCGAGCAGTACTTC
TRBJ1-4 | TRBV30 | NA | 14 | TRBD1 | CAWSPDRGGEKLFF | TGTGCCTGGAGCCCCGACAGGGGAGGGGAAAAACTGTTTTTT
TRBJ1-6 | TRBV6-1 | NA | 15 | NA | CASSEWFSRESPLHF | TGTGCCAGCAGTGAGTGGTTTAGCAGAGAGTCACCCCTCCACTTT
TRBJ1-1 | TRBV28 | NA | 13 | NA | CASRTRMNTEAFF | TGTGCCAGCAGAACGAGGATGAACACTGAAGCTTTCTTT
TRBJ2-7 | TRBV6-6 | few | 13 | NA | CASGGQGFNEQYF | TGTGCCAGCGGGGGTCAGGGGTTCAACGAGCAGTACTTC
TRBJ1-2 | TRBV6-2/TRBV6-3 | NA | 17 | NA | CASSYAFGARSSYGYTF | TGTGCCAGCAGTTACGCTTTTGGGGCTCGGTCGAGCTATGGCTACACCTTC
TRBJ1-6 | TRBV2 | NA | 12 | TRBD1 | CASTQGVSPLHF | TGTGCCAGCACACAGGGGGTTTCACCCCTCCACTTT
TRBJ1-5 | TRBV5-4 | NA | 16 | TRBD1 | CASSLRTGDSNQPQHF | TGTGCCAGCAGCCTCCGGACAGGGGATAGCAATCAGCCCCAGCATTTT
TRBJ1-1 | TRBV14 | NA | 13 | NA | CASSLGQPGLAFF | TGTGCCAGCAGCCTCGGACAGCCCGGCTTAGCTTTCTTT
TRBJ2-3 | TRBV2 | NA | 17 | TRBD1 | CASAYTGTGILTDTQYF | TGTGCCAGCGCTTATACCGGGACAGGGATTCTTACAGATACGCAGTATTTT
TRBJ1-6 | TRBV11-2 | once | 15 | TRBD1 | CASSFEGQGYSPLHF | TGTGCCAGCAGCTTCGAGGGACAGGGCTATTCACCCCTCCACTTT
TRBJ1-1 | TRBV5-6 | NA | 15 | TRBD1 | CASSTGQGRNTEAFF | TGTGCCAGCAGCACCGGACAGGGAAGGAACACTGAAGCTTTCTTT
TRBJ1-1 | TRBV7-3 | NA | 15 | NA | CASSESGVRDTEAFF | TGTGCCAGCAGCGAATCAGGGGTAAGGGACACTGAAGCTTTCTTT
TRBJ2-5 | TRBV5-1 | NA | 14 | TRBD1 | CASSLRTGQETQYF | TGCGCCAGCAGCTTACGGACAGGTCAAGAGACCCAGTACTTC
TRBJ2-5 | TRBV7-2 | NA | 15 | NA | CASSLAPDGGETQYF | TGTGCCAGCAGCTTAGCCCCGGACGGAGGAGAGACCCAGTACTTC
TRBJ1-5 | TRBV3-1/TRBV3-2 | NA | 16 | NA | CASSHTLDRRNQPQHF | TGTGCCAGCAGCCATACCTTAGACAGGAGAAATCAGCCCCAGCATTTT
TRBJ1-4 | TRBV18 | NA | 14 | NA | CASSSGELAEKLFF | TGTGCCAGCTCATCAGGGGAACTGGCTGAAAAACTGTTTTTT